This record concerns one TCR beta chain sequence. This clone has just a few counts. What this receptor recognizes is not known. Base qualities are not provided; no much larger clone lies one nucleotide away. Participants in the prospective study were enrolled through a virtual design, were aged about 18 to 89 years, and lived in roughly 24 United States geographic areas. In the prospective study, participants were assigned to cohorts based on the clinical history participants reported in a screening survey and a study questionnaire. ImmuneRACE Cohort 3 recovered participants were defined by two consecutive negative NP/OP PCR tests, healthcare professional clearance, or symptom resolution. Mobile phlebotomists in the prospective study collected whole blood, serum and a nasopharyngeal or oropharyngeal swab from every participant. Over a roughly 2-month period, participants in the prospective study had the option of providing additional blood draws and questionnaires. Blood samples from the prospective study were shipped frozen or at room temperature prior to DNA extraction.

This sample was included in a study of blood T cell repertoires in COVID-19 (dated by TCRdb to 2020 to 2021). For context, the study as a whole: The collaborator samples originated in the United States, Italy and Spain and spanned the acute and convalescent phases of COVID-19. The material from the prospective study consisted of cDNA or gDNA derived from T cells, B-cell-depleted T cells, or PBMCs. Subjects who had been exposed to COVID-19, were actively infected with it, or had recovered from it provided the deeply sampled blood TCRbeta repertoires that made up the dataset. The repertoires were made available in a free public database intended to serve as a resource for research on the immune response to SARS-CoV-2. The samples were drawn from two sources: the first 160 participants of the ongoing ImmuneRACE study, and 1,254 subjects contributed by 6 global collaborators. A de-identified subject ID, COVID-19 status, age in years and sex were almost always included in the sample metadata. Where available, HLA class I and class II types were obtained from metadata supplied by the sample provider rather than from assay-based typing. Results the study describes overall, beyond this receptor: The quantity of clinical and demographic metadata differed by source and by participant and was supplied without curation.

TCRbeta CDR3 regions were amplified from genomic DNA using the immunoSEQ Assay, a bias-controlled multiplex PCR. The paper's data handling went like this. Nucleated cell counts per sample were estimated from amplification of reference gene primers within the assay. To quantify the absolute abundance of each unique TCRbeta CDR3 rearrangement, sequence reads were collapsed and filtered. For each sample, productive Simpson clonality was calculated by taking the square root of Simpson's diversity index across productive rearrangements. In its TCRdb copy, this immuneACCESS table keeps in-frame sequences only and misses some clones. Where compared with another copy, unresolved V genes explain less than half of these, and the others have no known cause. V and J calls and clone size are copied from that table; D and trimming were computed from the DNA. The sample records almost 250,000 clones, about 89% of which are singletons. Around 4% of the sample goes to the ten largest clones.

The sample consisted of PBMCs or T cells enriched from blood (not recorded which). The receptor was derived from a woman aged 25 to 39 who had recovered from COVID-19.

For the CDR3, the sequence is CASSPGQNYGYTF. The DNA reads as follows: TGTGCCAGCAGTCCTGGACAGAACTATGGCTACACCTTC. This sequence uses TRBV12-3 or TRBV12-4 and TRBJ1-2, with TRBD1 perhaps the D gene, on 6 matching bases. Deletion took 5 bases off V and 2 bases off J, with a span of 9 bases between the germline ends. The CDR3 holds 13 amino acids from the cysteine to the phenylalanine. The kept DNA is CDR3 alone, 39 bases in frame from the first base.